The 17 T cell receptor beta chains below were found in one sample sequenced in a study of identical twins. Each CDR3 protein gets one entry after TCRdb re-called the 5' RACE reads with MiXCR. The profile shows roughly 570,000 distinct CDR3 sequences, over 8.5% of them singletons. In addition, the sample was reused for a study of yellow fever vaccine responses in identical twins.

Sample: PBMCs. Every receptor here comes from a woman aged 18 to 35 in good health.

This clonotype was seen at least ten times. This rearrangement joins TRBV5-5 to TRBJ2-2; TRBD2 agrees at 10 bases. The CDR3 is 16 amino acids. V dropped 3 bases and J dropped 3; count of bases not matched to a gene: 5. CDR1 and CDR2 from the germline V gene are SGHKS and YYEKEE (reference sequence). This CDR3 reads CASSYSGGYDTGELFF. The DNA for the CDR3 is TGTGCCAGCAGCTATAGCGGGGGGTACGACACCGGGGAGCTGTTTTTT.

Many counts were recorded for this clonotype. The chain couples TRBV7-2 to TRBJ2-3; no clear D. The CDR3 is made up of 15 amino acids. With 5 bases removed from V and 1 base from J, the gap between germline ends came to 13 bases. Germline CDR1 reads SGHTA; CDR2 reads FQGNSA. The CDR3 spells CASSPKGIGTDTQYF. The CDR3 bases are TGTGCCAGCAGCCCCAAGGGCATCGGCACAGATACGCAGTATTTT.

This chain connects TRBV3-1 to TRBJ2-1; 15 nucleotides align to TRBD2. The CDR3 sequence is 17 residues long. In germline, CDR1 is LGHDT, CDR2 YNNKEL (reference sequence). This chain's CDR3 is CTRCFSTGTSGRNEQFF. DNA for the CDR3: TGTACCCGCTGCTTCTCGACTGGGACTAGCGGGAGGAATGAGCAGTTCTTC.

This clonotype has at least ten counts. The V and J genes are TRBV4-3 and TRBJ2-1; D is unclear. CDR1 is LGHNA and CDR2 is YSLEER in the germline V gene. This CDR3 spans 15 amino acids. V dropped 0 bases and J dropped 7 bases, with 13 bases sitting between them. The CDR3 bases are TGCGCCAGCAGCCAAGATTCATCGGGTGAGAATGAGCAGTTCTTC. It yields the protein CASSQDSSGENEQFF.

This clonotype was picked up a small number of times. The chain joins TRBV3-1 to TRBJ1-4; D ambiguous. This CDR3 region has 12 residues. CDR1 is LGHDT, CDR2 YNNKEL, per germline (reference sequence). Trimming removed 1 base at V and 10 bases at J, with 7 bases between. The CDR3 here is CASSQVFGKLFF. CDR3 nucleotide sequence: TGTGCCAGCAGCCAAGTCTTTGGAAAACTGTTTTTT.

V is TRBV5-1 and J is TRBJ2-3; D not certain. V lost 4 bases and J lost 2, with 11 bases in between. The CDR3 loop spans 14 amino acids. Germline lookup yields CDR1 SGHRS and CDR2 YFSETQ. The CDR3 DNA follows: TGCGCCAGCAGCCCCGAGAAAGACACAGATACGCAGTATTTT. Translation gives CASSPEKDTDTQYF.

This clonotype came up a few times. J is TRBJ2-7 and V is TRBV2, with D perhaps TRBD1 (6 bases). Between the trimmed V and J ends, which lost 7 bases and 2 bases, there was a span of 15 bases. This CDR3 comprises 14 residues. Germline-derived CDR1 and CDR2 are SNHLY and FYNNEI. CDR3 amino acids: CASIQGRATYEQYF. In DNA, the CDR3 is TGTGCCAGCATACAGGGCAGGGCGACCTACGAGCAGTACTTC.

The V call is TRBV7-2, the J call TRBJ2-7, with 7 bases matching TRBD1. V lost 5 bases, J lost 13 bases, and 8 bases stayed unmatched. CDR3 length equals 11 residues. Germline V gene data show CDR1 as SGHTA and CDR2 as FQGNSA. The CDR3 spells CASSLGQVVYF. The CDR3 DNA follows: TGTGCCAGCAGCCTAGGACAGGTCGTATACTTC.

This clonotype was found a few times. The chain recombines TRBV6-2 or TRBV6-3 with TRBJ2-1, with 8 bases matching TRBD2. V lost 6 bases and J lost 3; bases outside the gene matches: 7. The CDR3 is 15 amino acids. Germline CDR1 is MNHEY and CDR2 is SVGEGT. CDR3 in DNA: TGTGCCAGCAGCAGTCACGGGAGGGACTACAATGAGCAGTTCTTC. This gives the protein CASSSHGRDYNEQFF.

V is TRBV27 and J is TRBJ2-7, with 14 nucleotides matching TRBD2. Trimming took 6 bases from V and 6 from J; bases not matched to a gene: 10. CDR3 size: 16 residues. Per the germline V gene, CDR1 is MNHEY and CDR2 is SMNVEV (reference sequence). CDR3 amino acids: CASRPGLAGVSVEQYF. CDR3 nucleotide sequence: TGTGCCAGCAGACCGGGACTAGCGGGAGTATCGGTCGAGCAGTACTTC.

The rearrangement joins TRBV20-1 to TRBJ2-3; possibly TRBD2 for D (5 bases). CDR1 DFQATT and CDR2 SNEGSKA come from the germline V gene (reference sequence). V was pared by 6 bases and J by 3 bases, with 10 bases between. There are 12 residues in the CDR3. CDR3 nucleotides: TGCAGTGCCGTCGGGAAAACAGATACGCAGTATTTT. It yields the protein CSAVGKTDTQYF.

Many counts were recorded for this clonotype. V is TRBV7-2 and J is TRBJ2-1; D not resolved. Germline V gene lookup returns CDR1 SGHTA and CDR2 FQGNSA. V was clipped by 3 bases and J by 9 bases, with 6 bases between them. The CDR3 runs to 11 residues. The CDR3 nucleotides are TGTGCCAGCAGCTTGGTTTCTGAGCAGTTCTTC. This gives the protein CASSLVSEQFF.

The V and J genes are TRBV7-2 and TRBJ2-5; D is uncertain. Trimming left V 5 bases short and J 1 base short, with 11 bases between. This CDR3 has 14 amino acids. In germline, CDR1 is SGHTA, CDR2 FQGNSA. This chain's CDR3 is CASSPLGPQETQYF. The CDR3 bases are TGTGCCAGCAGCCCGTTAGGCCCCCAAGAGACCCAGTACTTC.

This clonotype has at least ten counts. The chain uses TRBV6-5 and TRBJ2-7; possible D gene TRBD1, 6 bases. The CDR3 loop spans 15 amino acids. Germline V lookup: CDR1 MNHEY, CDR2 SVGAGI. Trimming removed 0 bases from V and 3 bases from J, with 12 bases in between. The CDR3 region is CASSYSTGPLYEQYF. The CDR3 DNA reads as TGTGCCAGCAGTTACTCGACAGGCCCCCTCTACGAGCAGTACTTC.

Ten or more counts support this clonotype. V is TRBV7-9 and J is TRBJ2-3; D is ambiguous. Per the germline V gene, CDR1 is SEHNR and CDR2 is FQNEAQ (reference sequence). The ends were cut back, 5 bases at V and 6 bases at J, with 9 bases in the middle. This CDR3 region has 12 residues. CDR3 in amino acids: CASSLTWDTQYF. In nucleotides, the CDR3 is TGTGCCAGCAGCCTTACGTGGGATACGCAGTATTTT.

Many counts were recorded for this clonotype. A junction boundary mismatches the germline segment, possibly from a read error. The V and J genes are TRBV7-7 and TRBJ2-1; the D call may be TRBD1 or TRBD2 (5 bases each). Germline CDR1 SSHAT, CDR2 FNYEAQ (reference sequence). This CDR3 region has 13 residues. The chain's CDR3 is CASSPDLGDEQFF. DNA for the CDR3: TGTGCTAGCAGCCCCGACCTGGGGGATGAGCAGTTCTTC.

This clonotype was seen at least ten times. This chain uses TRBV4-1 with TRBJ2-3, with 11 bases matching TRBD2. Germline V gene lookup returns CDR1 MGHRA and CDR2 YSYEKL. The V segment lost 0 bases and the J segment 1 base; nucleotides outside the gene matches: 6. The CDR3 has 18 amino acids. The CDR3 nucleotides are TGCGCCAGCAGCCAAGATCTAAGACTAGCGGGACGCACAGATACGCAGTATTTT. Its protein product is CASSQDLRLAGRTDTQYF.